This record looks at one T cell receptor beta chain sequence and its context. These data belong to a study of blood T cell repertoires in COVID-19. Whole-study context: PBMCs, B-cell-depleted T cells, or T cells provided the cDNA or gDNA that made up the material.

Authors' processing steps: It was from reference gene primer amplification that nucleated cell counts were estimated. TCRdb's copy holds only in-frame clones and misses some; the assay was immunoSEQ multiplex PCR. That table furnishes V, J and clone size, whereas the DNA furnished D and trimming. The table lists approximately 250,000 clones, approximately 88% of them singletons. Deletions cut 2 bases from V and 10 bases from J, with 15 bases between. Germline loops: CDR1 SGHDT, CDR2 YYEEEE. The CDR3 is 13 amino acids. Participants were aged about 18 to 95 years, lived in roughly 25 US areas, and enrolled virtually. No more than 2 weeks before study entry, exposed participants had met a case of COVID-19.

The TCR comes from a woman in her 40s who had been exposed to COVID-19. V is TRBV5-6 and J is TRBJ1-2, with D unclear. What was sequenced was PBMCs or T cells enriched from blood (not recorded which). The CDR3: CASSFAGWGDYTF. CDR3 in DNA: TGTGCCAGCAGCTTTGCCGGGTGGGGAGACTACACCTTC.